This TCR beta chain emerged from a study of cytomegalovirus exposure and HLA in healthy donors (dated by TCRdb to between 2016 and 2019). At the level of the whole study: The roughly 700 repertoires of the first cohort and the approximately 130 validation repertoires were produced on the same platform, according to a later analysis. To predict cytomegalovirus infection status, the study brought together high-throughput TCR immunosequencing, statistical association of individual TCRs with disease status, and machine learning. The study aimed to test whether signatures of past pathogen exposure could be identified by cataloging public T cell receptors. A separate validation cohort of 100 to 150 different subjects was used in addition to the roughly 640-subject first cohort. Overall study results and their limits: The validation cohort had no HLA typing available for a later analysis, so co-occurrence within that cohort was assessed over all 130 or so repertoires. Across donors, most TCR sequences were observed very rarely, whereas some public TCRs were present in many individuals. The classifier was reported to diagnose cytomegalovirus status with high specificity and sensitivity in both the original cohort and the validation cohort. A total of 164 TCR beta chains were listed by the study as associated with cytomegalovirus. It was suggested by the authors that the approach could potentially be generalized to other disease states and immunological phenotypes. A later analysis found that TCRs clustered in the first cohort also tended to co-occur in the 100 to 150 validation repertoires, with approximately 93% of cluster scores above 0. A few of the identified cytomegalovirus-associated TCR beta chains were confirmed in vitro to be specific for cytomegalovirus antigens.

The library was made by the immunoSEQ multiplex PCR assay. As for the authors' bioinformatics: A statistical classification framework was developed to diagnose cytomegalovirus status using the catalog of TCR beta chain sequences. TCRdb limited this immuneACCESS table to in-frame rearrangements with V and J called. A share of clones is missing; checked studies link under half to unresolved V genes, and the rest is unexplained. V and J calls plus clone size are reproduced from that table; the DNA served to infer D and trimming. The sample data list over 100,000 clones, and about 88% of these were observed just once. The biggest ten clones account for around 1.3% of the sample. The donors belonged to the validation cohort of about 120 subjects, which was separate from the 666-subject first cohort. Comments on this clone: The antigen it binds to is not known. It has no much larger one-base neighbor in the sample; base qualities were not kept.

Sequencing was carried out using PBMCs. The clonotype originates from a woman aged 18-29 years in good health and CMV-seronegative.

The CDR3 is CASSLSPGQPQHF. The DNA reads as follows: TGTGCCAGCAGCTTATCGCCAGGCCAGCCCCAGCATTTT. The chain is assembled from TRBV7-3 and TRBJ1-5; the D gene identity is not certain. The germline V gene encodes CDR1 SGHTA and CDR2 FQGTGA. The CDR3, cysteine through phenylalanine, is 13 amino acids long. The kept DNA is CDR3 alone, 39 bases in frame from the first base. V gives up 2 bases and J gives up 7 bases, and the segment between their germline ends measures 9 bases.